This TCR beta chain was recorded in a study of blood T cell repertoires in COVID-19 (dated by TCRdb to 2018 to 2020). Some background on the complete study: Collaborator samples came from the United States, Italy and Spain and covered acute and convalescent phases of COVID-19. The material from the prospective study consisted of cDNA or gDNA derived from T cells, B-cell-depleted T cells, or PBMCs. The dataset comprised deeply sampled blood TCRbeta repertoires from subjects exposed to, actively infected with, or recovered from COVID-19. A freely available public database, intended as a resource for researchers studying the immune response to SARS-CoV-2, is where the repertoires were released. The samples were drawn from the first 160 participants of the ongoing ImmuneRACE study and from 950 to 1,500 subjects provided by 6 global collaborators. The sample metadata nearly always contained a de-identified subject ID, COVID-19 status, age in years and sex. Where available, HLA class I and class II types were obtained from metadata supplied by the sample provider rather than from assay-based typing.

The junction carries 15 bases between V and J, which are trimmed by 3 bases and 0 bases respectively. From cysteine to phenylalanine, the CDR3 is 17 amino acids long. Kept here is only the CDR3 DNA, which spans 51 bases and is read in frame from base 1. Sequences SSHAT (CDR1) and FNYEAQ (CDR2) are obtained from the germline V gene (reference sequence). TCRbeta CDR3 regions were amplified from genomic DNA by means of the immunoSEQ Assay, a bias-controlled multiplex PCR. In the original analysis: Nucleated cell counts per sample were estimated from amplification of reference gene primers within the assay. To quantify the absolute abundance of each unique TCRbeta CDR3 rearrangement, sequence reads were collapsed and filtered. For each sample, productive Simpson clonality was calculated as the square root of Simpson's diversity index over productive rearrangements. TCRdb limited this immuneACCESS table to in-frame rearrangements with V and J called. A share of clones is missing; checked studies link under half to unresolved V genes, and the rest is unexplained. The V and J calls and clone size are taken from that table; D and trimming were inferred from the DNA. This sample comprises 250,000 to 300,000 clones, 86% of them detected only once. The top ten clones comprise 10% to 15% of the sample.

The research as a whole found: Clinical and demographic metadata were provided uncurated, with the amount varying by source and participant.

As to this clone: Its specific antigen is unknown. Base qualities are not recorded, but no much larger clone differs from it by a single base.

At one collaborating source in Seattle, patients were enrolled during active infection and were followed longitudinally through the course of disease. The collaborating institutions used their own protocols to collect whole blood in K2EDTA tubes. Collaborator samples were shipped for TCRbeta analysis as frozen whole blood, isolated PBMCs, or DNA extracted from either sample type. The sequence was collected from a woman between 25 and 40 years old with COVID-19, enrolled during active disease. The sequenced sample consisted of peripheral blood. This receptor chain uses TRBV7-7 and TRBJ2-1; the D gene cannot be named for sure. CDR3 sequence: CASSFSPGQSSYNEQFF. The DNA is as follows: TGTGCCAGCAGCTTTTCCCCAGGCCAGAGCTCCTACAATGAGCAGTTCTTC.